Sequencing of this T cell receptor (beta chain) was carried out in a study of T cells in localized non-small cell lung cancer. Study-level results: Among the top 100 tumor clones, a median approximately 55 appeared in adjacent lung.

The CDR3 spans 15 residues. The V gene's germline CDR1 is MNHGY and CDR2 SAAAGT. V lost 5 bases, J lost 7 bases, and 8 bases stayed unmatched. This clone occurred a few times. Its antigen is not known. The DNA holds an ambiguous or unread base, and X denotes its residue. Sequencing used immunoSEQ multiplex PCR; TCRdb keeps in-frame clones, though not all of them. This sample has more than 2,000 clones, with more than 30% found just once. The TCR sequence derives from a man between 40 and 75 years old with stage II lung adenocarcinoma. Sequenced here: normal lung tissue next to the tumor, sampled before any cancer treatment. This chain connects TRBV6-8 to TRBJ2-3; TRBD2 agrees at 11 bases. The CDR3 nucleotides are TGTGCCAGCAGTCCCGGGACTAGCGGAYCGTATACGCAGTATTTT. Translation gives CASSPGTSGXYTQYF.